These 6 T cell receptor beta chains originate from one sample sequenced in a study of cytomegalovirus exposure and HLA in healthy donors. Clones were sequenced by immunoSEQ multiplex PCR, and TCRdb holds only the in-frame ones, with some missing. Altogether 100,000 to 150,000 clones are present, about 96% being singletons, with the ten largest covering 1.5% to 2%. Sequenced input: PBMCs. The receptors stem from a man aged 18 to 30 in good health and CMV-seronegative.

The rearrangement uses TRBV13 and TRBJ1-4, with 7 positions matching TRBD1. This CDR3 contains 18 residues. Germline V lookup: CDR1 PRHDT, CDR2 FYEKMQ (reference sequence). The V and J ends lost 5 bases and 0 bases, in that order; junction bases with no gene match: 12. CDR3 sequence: CASSHTGAGDATNEKLFF. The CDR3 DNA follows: TGTGCCAGCAGCCACACAGGGGCGGGCGACGCAACTAATGAAAAACTGTTTTTT.

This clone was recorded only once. The CDR3 reads CASSVLAGPPEAFF. The CDR3 DNA follows: TGTGCCAGCAGCGTTTTAGCAGGGCCCCCTGAAGCTTTCTTT. The rearrangement links TRBV9 to TRBJ1-1; a weak D match, TRBD1 (5 bases). The V end was cut by 2 bases, the J end by 6 bases, with 14 bases between. CDR3 size: 14 residues. CDR1 is SGDLS and CDR2 is YYNGEE in the germline V gene. Variable domain in full (rest from reference TRBV9 and TRBJ1-1): DSGVTQTPKHLITATGQRVTLRCSPRSGDLSVYWYQQSLDQGLQFLIQYYNGEERAKGNILERFSAQQFPDLHSELNLSSLELGDSALYFCASSVLAGPPEAFFGQGTRLTVV.

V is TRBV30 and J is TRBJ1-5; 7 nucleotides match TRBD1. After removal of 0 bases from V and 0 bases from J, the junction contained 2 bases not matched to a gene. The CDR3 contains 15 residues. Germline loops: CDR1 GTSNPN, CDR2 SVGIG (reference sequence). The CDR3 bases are TGTGCCTGGAGTGTGGGACAGCATAGCAATCAGCCCCAGCATTTT. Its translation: CAWSVGQHSNQPQHF.

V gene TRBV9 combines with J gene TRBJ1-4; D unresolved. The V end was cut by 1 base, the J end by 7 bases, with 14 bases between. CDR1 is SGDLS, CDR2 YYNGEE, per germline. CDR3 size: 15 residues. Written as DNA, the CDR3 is TGTGCCAGCAGCGTAAGGAGCGGGGAGAGTGAAAAACTGTTTTTT. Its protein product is CASSVRSGESEKLFF.

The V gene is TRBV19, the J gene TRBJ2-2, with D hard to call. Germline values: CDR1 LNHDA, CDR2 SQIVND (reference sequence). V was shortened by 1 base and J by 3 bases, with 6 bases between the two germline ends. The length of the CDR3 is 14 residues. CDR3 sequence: CASSIVADTGELFF. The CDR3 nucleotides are TGTGCCAGTAGTATAGTGGCAGACACCGGGGAGCTGTTTTTT.

CDR3 in DNA: TGTGCCAGCAGCTTGGGGGACAGGATGGGGTACGAGCAGTACTTC. It codes for CASSLGDRMGYEQYF. This chain joins TRBV7-3 and TRBJ2-7, with 8 nucleotides matching TRBD1. The germline V gene encodes CDR1 SGHTA and CDR2 FQGTGA. V was pared by 3 bases and J by 4 bases, with 8 bases of the junction left unmatched. The length of the CDR3 is 15 residues.